Listed here are 12 T cell receptor beta chains from one sample, sequenced in a study of blood T cell repertoires in COVID-19. Clones were read by immunoSEQ multiplex PCR, and TCRdb kept only the in-frame ones, dropping some. The sample carries under 200,000 clones, approximately 90% recorded once. Sequencing was carried out using peripheral blood. These receptors all stem from a man aged 18-30 years with acute or convalescent COVID-19.

This clone was seen just once. The chain links TRBV30 to TRBJ2-3; 7 bases are a match to TRBD1. The junction had 8 bases not matched to a gene; V was cut back by 7 bases and J by 1 base. The CDR3 spans 14 residues. Per the germline V gene, CDR1 is GTSNPN and CDR2 is SVGIG (reference sequence). The CDR3 sequence is CASDPGGRTDTQYF. CDR3 sequence (DNA): TGTGCCTCTGACCCAGGGGGTCGCACAGATACGCAGTATTTT.

V gene TRBV20-1 combines with J gene TRBJ2-5; D gene uncertain. Germline-derived CDR1 and CDR2 are DFQATT and SNEGSKA (reference sequence). The CDR3 covers 11 residues. V was shortened by 5 bases and J by 9 bases, with 13 bases between the two germline ends. The CDR3 nucleotides are TGCAGTGCTCGGTCCTTCCCGGCCCAGTACTTC. It translates to CSARSFPAQYF.

The gene calls are TRBV5-1 and TRBJ1-4; tentative D call: TRBD1 (5 bases). Germline V gives CDR1 SGHRS, CDR2 YFSETQ. Trimming pared 0 bases from V and 6 bases from J, leaving 9 bases between. This CDR3 has 14 amino acids. The CDR3 bases are TGCGCCAGCAGCTTGGAGGGGAGGGATGAAAAACTGTTTTTT. Translating it yields CASSLEGRDEKLFF.

The chain employs TRBV19 and TRBJ2-1, with D maybe TRBD2 (6 bases). Looked up from germline, CDR1 is LNHDA and CDR2 is SQIVND (reference sequence). V shed 7 bases and J shed 6 bases, with 13 bases lying between them. This CDR3 spans 13 amino acids. CDR3 sequence: CASNSGVVNEQFF. The CDR3 bases are TGTGCCAGTAATTCGGGGGTCGTCAATGAGCAGTTCTTC.

This rearrangement joins TRBV30 to TRBJ2-3; TRBD1 matches at 9 bases. Germline V gives CDR1 GTSNPN, CDR2 SVGIG (reference sequence). Germline trimming cut 0 bases from V and 8 bases from J; bases unmatched to any gene: 3. CDR3 length equals 13 residues. CDR3 in amino acids: CAWSVQGASTQYF. The CDR3, as DNA: TGTGCCTGGAGTGTACAGGGGGCCTCTACGCAGTATTTT.

In nucleotides, the CDR3 is TGTGCCAGCAGCCGACAGGGACTCTACGAGCAGTACGTC. It translates to CASSRQGLYEQYV. The rearrangement uses TRBV7-9 and TRBJ2-7, with D possibly being TRBD1 (7 bases). Trimming stripped 5 bases from V and 3 bases from J, with 11 bases between. CDR3 length: 13 amino acids. Per germline, CDR1 SEHNR and CDR2 FQNEAQ (reference sequence).

The chain joins TRBV5-1 to TRBJ1-1; D gene unclear. Germline V gene data show CDR1 as SGHRS and CDR2 as YFSETQ. The CDR3 totals 13 residues. The ends were cut back, 4 bases at V and 0 bases at J, with 7 bases in the middle. CDR3 in amino acids: CASSNEVNTEAFF. In DNA, the CDR3 is TGCGCCAGCAGCAATGAGGTGAACACTGAAGCTTTCTTT.

V usage is TRBV19 and J usage is TRBJ2-7; TRBD1 agrees at 7 bases. The CDR3 is 13 residues long. Germline CDR1 LNHDA, CDR2 SQIVND (reference sequence). V shed 4 bases and J 3 bases; nucleotides not matched to a gene: 3. The CDR3, as DNA: TGTGCCAGTAGTACCTACAGGGGCTACGAGCAGTACTTC. It yields the protein CASSTYRGYEQYF.

CDR3 amino acids: CASSEGPVYNEQFF. The CDR3 bases are TGTGCCAGCAGTGAAGGGCCAGTCTACAATGAGCAGTTCTTC. The V call is TRBV6-1, the J call TRBJ2-1; D is unresolved. The CDR3 consists of 14 residues. The V and J ends lost 1 base and 3 bases respectively, with 7 bases between them. CDR1 and CDR2 (germline): MNHNS, SASEGT.

The chain is built from TRBV6-5 and TRBJ1-1; D unresolved. The V end lost 8 bases, the J end lost 5 bases, and 6 bases lay between the germline ends. Germline V gives CDR1 MNHEY, CDR2 SVGAGI. This CDR3 comprises 10 residues. This CDR3 reads CASGQTEAFF. The CDR3 coding sequence is TGTGCCAGCGGGCAAACTGAAGCTTTCTTT.

This chain connects TRBV5-8 to TRBJ2-3; D gene uncertain. Trimming stripped 4 bases from V and 0 bases from J, with 15 bases between. There are 16 residues in the CDR3. Germline V gives CDR1 SGHTS, CDR2 YDEGEE. CDR3 bases: TGTGCCAGCAGCCGAGCTAGGTACACTAGCACAGATACGCAGTATTTT. Translating gives CASSRARYTSTDTQYF.

The chain joins TRBV5-1 to TRBJ2-5; 9 bases map to TRBD1. The V and J ends lost 4 bases and 5 bases, in that order; junction bases with no gene match: 9. The CDR3 sequence is 15 residues long. Germline CDR1 SGHRS, CDR2 YFSETQ. The CDR3 spells CASSTYRGRGETQYF. The CDR3 DNA sequence: TGCGCCAGCAGCACATACAGGGGGCGCGGGGAGACCCAGTACTTC.